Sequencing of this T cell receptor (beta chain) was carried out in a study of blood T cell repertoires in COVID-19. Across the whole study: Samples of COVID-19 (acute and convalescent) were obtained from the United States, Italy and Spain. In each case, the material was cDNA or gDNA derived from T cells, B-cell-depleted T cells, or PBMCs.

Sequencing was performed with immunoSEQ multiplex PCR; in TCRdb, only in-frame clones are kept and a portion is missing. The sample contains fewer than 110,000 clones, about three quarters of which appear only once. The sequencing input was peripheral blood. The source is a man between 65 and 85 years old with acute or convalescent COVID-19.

CDR3 residues: CASSAPGQGVLNTEAFF. For the CDR3, the DNA is TGTGCCAGCAGCGCCCCGGGACAGGGGGTTTTGAACACTGAAGCTTTCTTT. The chain carries TRBV13 and TRBJ1-1; 11 bases map to TRBD1. V gave up 5 bases and J gave up 0 bases; unmatched junction bases: 8. CDR1 is PRHDT and CDR2 is FYEKMQ in the germline V gene (reference sequence). This CDR3 has 17 amino acids.